This T cell receptor (beta chain) was profiled in a study of cytomegalovirus exposure and HLA in healthy donors. With 60 Vbeta and 13 Jbeta primers, the PCR was carried out. The table came from immunoSEQ multiplex PCR; TCRdb's copy has only in-frame clones and leaves some out. This table holds some 150,000 clones, around 85% found once. Germline values: CDR1 MDHEN, CDR2 SYDVKM. The CDR3 is made up of 14 amino acids. V lost 4 bases to trimming and J lost 4 bases; unmatched junction nucleotides: 4. Whole-study findings and limits: It was taken for granted in presence/absence analyses that sequencing depth across donors was roughly uniform. Highly shared variants forming one cluster were likely a sequencing artifact. The classifier reportedly diagnosed cytomegalovirus status with high sensitivity and specificity.

As concerns this clone: Its specificity is unknown.

The sequenced sample was PBMCs. The receptor was derived from a woman aged 30 to 39 in good health and CMV-seronegative. The chain employs TRBV28 and TRBJ2-7, with 10 bases matching TRBD1. CDR3 in DNA: TGTGCCAGCAGTTCGGACAGGGGGGTATACGAGCAGTACTTC. This gives the protein CASSSDRGVYEQYF.